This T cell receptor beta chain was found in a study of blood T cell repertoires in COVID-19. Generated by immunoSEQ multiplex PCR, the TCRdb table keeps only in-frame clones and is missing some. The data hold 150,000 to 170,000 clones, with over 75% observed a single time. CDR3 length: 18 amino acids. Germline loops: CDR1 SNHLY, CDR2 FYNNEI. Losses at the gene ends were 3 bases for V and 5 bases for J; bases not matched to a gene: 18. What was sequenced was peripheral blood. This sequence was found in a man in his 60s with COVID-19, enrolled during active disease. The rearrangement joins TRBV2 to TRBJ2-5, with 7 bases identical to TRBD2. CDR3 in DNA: TGTGCCAGCAGTGACCCATACCGACGGGTGGGGGGGTTGGAGACCCAGTACTTC. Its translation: CASSDPYRRVGGLETQYF.